The 21 T cell receptor beta chains given below trace back to one sample, sequenced in a study of shared clonotypes between healthy human individuals. Profiling relied on immunoSEQ multiplex PCR, and the TCRdb table lists in-frame clones only, not all of them. The sample has hundreds of thousands of clones; more than 75% are singletons. The material sequenced was PBMCs. The receptors were gathered from a woman in her forties in good health. Some clones in this sample may be carry-over from other donors' samples.

This clone was recorded once. CDR3 sequence reads: CASSRSGTNTGELFF. As DNA, the CDR3 is TGTGCCAGCAGCCGTAGCGGGACGAACACCGGGGAGCTGTTTTTT. The chain combines TRBV7-2 with TRBJ2-2; TRBD2 matches 8 bases. CDR1 SGHTA and CDR2 FQGNSA come from the germline V gene. Trimming removed 5 bases from V and 0 bases from J; junction bases left unmatched: 2. This CDR3 comprises 15 residues.

The V and J genes are TRBV30 and TRBJ2-1; D ambiguous. The CDR3 has 10 residues. The V end was cut by 4 bases, the J end by 6 bases, with 4 bases between. From germline, CDR1 is GTSNPN and CDR2 SVGIG (reference sequence). CDR3 sequence: CAWKSNEQFF. CDR3 coding DNA: TGTGCCTGGAAATCCAATGAGCAGTTCTTC.

This chain connects TRBV30 to TRBJ1-6; D is unresolved. V was clipped by 4 bases and J by 0 bases, with 13 bases between them. CDR1 and CDR2 (germline): GTSNPN, SVGIG (reference sequence). The CDR3 spans 16 residues. CDR3 sequence: CAWTAAFRSYNSPLHF. The CDR3 DNA follows: TGTGCCTGGACCGCTGCCTTCCGCTCCTATAATTCACCCCTCCACTTT.

The chain joins TRBV11-2 to TRBJ2-1; TRBD1 matches 10 bases. V trimming: 4 bases; J trimming: 10 bases; junction bases outside the gene matches: 10. The CDR3 covers 15 residues. Germline V CDR1 and CDR2: SGHAT, FQNNGV. The CDR3 DNA sequence: TGTGCCAGCAGCTCGACAGGGGGCGAGCGTGGGGAGCAGTTCTTC. Translated, it gives CASSSTGGERGEQFF.

Notes on this clone: Within the sample, other DNA sequences also encode this same CDR3. The chain has TRBV18 and TRBJ2-5, with D unresolved. This CDR3 comprises 12 residues. V was cut by 3 bases and J by 2 bases, with 4 bases left in between. The V gene's germline CDR1 is KGHSH and CDR2 LQKENI. The CDR3 nucleotides read TGTGCCAGCTCACCTTCTCAAGAGACCCAGTACTTC. Translating gives CASSPSQETQYF.

This clone has only a few counts. The chain links TRBV7-9 to TRBJ2-7, with TRBD1 as a possible D gene (5 bases). CDR3 size: 15 residues. Germline CDR1 SEHNR, CDR2 FQNEAQ (reference sequence). Trimming pared 1 base from V and 4 bases from J, leaving 14 bases between. Written as DNA, the CDR3 is TGTGCCAGCAGCTTAGAGGGGTCGTATGTATACGAGCAGTACTTC. Translated: CASSLEGSYVYEQYF.

This clone has only one observation. The rearrangement links TRBV7-3 to TRBJ1-2; TRBD1 aligns across 7 bases. The CDR3 has 13 amino acids. Per germline, CDR1 SGHTA and CDR2 FQGTGA. V lost 5 bases, J lost 8 bases, and 8 bases stayed unmatched. In DNA form, the CDR3 reads TGTGCCAGCAGCCCGGGACAGCCCTCGGGCTACACCTTC. Encoded protein: CASSPGQPSGYTF.

The chain uses TRBV6-5 and TRBJ2-5; TRBD1 might be the D (6 bases). The J call is uncertain, as TRBJ2-7 better fits the DNA end. CDR3 size: 14 residues. CDR1 is MNHEY and CDR2 is SVGAGI in the germline V gene. This CDR3 is CASSRDTDFYEQYF. DNA of the CDR3: TGTGCCAGCAGTCGGGACACGGATTTCTACGAGCAGTACTTC.

The chain recombines TRBV28 with TRBJ1-1, with D maybe TRBD1 (6 bases). V gave up 3 bases and J gave up 4 bases, with 12 bases separating them. Germline V lookup: CDR1 MDHEN, CDR2 SYDVKM. This CDR3 region has 14 residues. The CDR3 spells CASSFGGPVTEAFF. DNA of the CDR3: TGTGCCAGCAGTTTCGGGGGGCCGGTCACTGAAGCTTTCTTT. Full variable domain (rest looked up from reference TRBV28 and TRBJ1-1): DVKVTQSSRYLVKRTGEKVFLECVQDMDHENMFWYRQDPGLGLRLIYFSYDVKMKEKGDIPEGYSVSREKKERFSLILESASTNQTSMYLCASSFGGPVTEAFFGQGTRLTVV.

This chain uses TRBV15 with TRBJ2-3, with 8 positions matching TRBD1. J gave up 5 bases and V 1 base, and 11 bases lay outside the gene matches. Germline V gene sequence: CDR1 LNHNV, CDR2 YYDKDF (reference sequence). The CDR3 loop spans 17 amino acids. CDR3 in amino acids: CATSRGRRTGWGDTQYF. The CDR3 nucleotides read TGTGCCACCAGCAGAGGGCGGCGGACAGGGTGGGGAGATACGCAGTATTTT.

This chain uses TRBV28 with TRBJ1-1; D might be TRBD1 (5 bases). CDR1 is MDHEN, CDR2 SYDVKM, per germline. The V end was cut by 8 bases, the J end by 0 bases, with 16 bases between. The CDR3 length is 15 residues. The CDR3 protein is CASPPRGVMNTEAFF. The CDR3 DNA reads as TGTGCCAGCCCTCCCCGGGGCGTAATGAACACTGAAGCTTTCTTT. The whole variable domain, remainder taken from reference TRBV28 and TRBJ1-1, is DVKVTQSSRYLVKRTGEKVFLECVQDMDHENMFWYRQDPGLGLRLIYFSYDVKMKEKGDIPEGYSVSREKKERFSLILESASTNQTSMYLCASPPRGVMNTEAFFGQGTRLTVV.

V and J are TRBV4-1 and TRBJ2-5; 9 bases map to TRBD1. The J call is uncertain, as TRBJ2-7 better fits the DNA end. Germline V lookup: CDR1 MGHRA, CDR2 YSYEKL. This CDR3 contains 16 residues. CDR3 protein: CASSLLGGQGLYEQYF. The CDR3 nucleotides read TGCGCCAGCAGCCTACTTGGCGGACAGGGGCTTTACGAGCAGTACTTC.

This clone was seen once. The chain joins TRBV9 to TRBJ2-7, with D maybe TRBD1 (5 bases). This CDR3 spans 16 amino acids. CDR1 is SGDLS, CDR2 YYNGEE, per germline. The ends were cut back, 0 bases at V and 2 bases at J, with 15 bases in the middle. CDR3 in amino acids: CASSVGGAGNTYEQYF. Written as DNA, the CDR3 is TGTGCCAGCAGCGTAGGTGGGGCAGGAAATACCTACGAGCAGTACTTC.

This chain connects TRBV5-4 to TRBJ1-1, with 11 positions matching TRBD1. Germline V CDR1 and CDR2: SGHNT, YYREEE (reference sequence). The CDR3 length is 16 residues. The V gene end was trimmed by 5 bases and the J gene end by 3 bases; junction bases not matched to a gene: 9. The CDR3 DNA follows: TGTGCCAGCAGACCGAGAGGGGACAGGGGGGACACTGAAGCTTTCTTT. It is translated as CASRPRGDRGDTEAFF.

The chain links TRBV27 to TRBJ1-1, with TRBD1 matching over 9 bases. J gave up 10 bases and V 0 bases, and 18 bases lay outside the gene matches. CDR1 and CDR2 from the germline V gene are MNHEY and SMNVEV (reference sequence). The CDR3 is made up of 18 amino acids. The DNA for the CDR3 is TGTGCCAGCAGTTTATCGATAAACGAACAGGGGGCGTCTCGGGCAGCTTTCTTT. Protein sequence: CASSLSINEQGASRAAFF.

This sequence joins TRBV30 and TRBJ2-7; tentative D call: TRBD2 (5 bases). The CDR3 contains 14 residues. Germline V gene lookup returns CDR1 GTSNPN and CDR2 SVGIG (reference sequence). V was pared by 0 bases and J by 6 bases, with 15 bases between. Here the CDR3 reads CAWSVRGIPLEQYF. In nucleotides, the CDR3 is TGTGCCTGGAGTGTACGAGGGATCCCTCTCGAGCAGTACTTC.

The CDR3 region has the DNA TGTGCCAGCTCACCATTGAGAGGGGATTACGGCTACACCTTC. This sequence encodes CASSPLRGDYGYTF. The J gene is TRBJ1-2, the V gene TRBV18; D perhaps matches TRBD1 (5 bases). Germline CDR1 KGHSH, CDR2 LQKENI. This CDR3 region has 14 residues. Trimming removed 2 bases at V and 8 bases at J, with 15 bases between.

The chain employs TRBV2 and TRBJ2-5, with 7 bases fitting TRBD1. The CDR3 consists of 15 residues. Germline CDR1 reads SNHLY; CDR2 reads FYNNEI. V trimming: 7 bases; J trimming: 5 bases; junction bases outside the gene matches: 13. The CDR3 sequence is CASNPGQRIGETQYF. DNA for the CDR3: TGTGCCAGCAACCCGGGACAGAGGATAGGGGAGACCCAGTACTTC.

This clone was observed at least ten times. The CDR3 sequence: CAWNLAVHSPLHF. The CDR3 nucleotides read TGTGCCTGGAATTTGGCAGTACATTCACCCCTCCACTTT. This chain links TRBV30 with TRBJ1-6; D not certain. The CDR3 spans 13 residues. Deletions cut 4 bases from V and 8 bases from J, with 12 bases between. Germline V gene data show CDR1 as GTSNPN and CDR2 as SVGIG (reference sequence).

This clone was seen ten or more times. The sample carries other DNA sequences with the same CDR3. The chain joins TRBV2 to TRBJ2-7; 9 nucleotides agree with TRBD1. V was pared by 6 bases and J by 1 base, with 4 bases of the junction left unmatched. Germline lookup yields CDR1 SNHLY and CDR2 FYNNEI. This CDR3 is built from 14 residues. As DNA, the CDR3 is TGTGCCAGCAGGACCGGGACAGGGTCCTACGAGCAGTACTTC. Protein: CASRTGTGSYEQYF.

The chain links TRBV18 to TRBJ1-4; the D gene is possibly TRBD1 (6 bases). Germline V lookup: CDR1 KGHSH, CDR2 LQKENI. The germline V and J ends were trimmed by 2 bases and 8 bases, with 15 bases remaining between them. This CDR3 is built from 15 residues. CDR3 protein: CASSPDTGSGEKLFF. The CDR3 DNA reads as TGTGCCAGCTCACCAGATACAGGGTCTGGGGAAAAACTGTTTTTT. The entire variable domain, with the rest obtained from reference TRBV18 and TRBJ1-4, is as follows: NAGVMQNPRHLVRRRGQEARLRCSPMKGHSHVYWYRQLPEEGLKFMVYLQKENIIDESGMPKERFSAEFPKEGPSILRIQQVVRGDSAAYFCASSPDTGSGEKLFFGSGTQLSVL.